This T cell receptor (beta chain) came from a study of CD8+CD57+ T cells in acquired aplastic anemia. Study background: Sorted CD4+ and CD8+ cell DNA averaged about 3.5 ug. General observations from the study: A significant difference in CD8+ Simpson's diversity between patients and controls was not found.

Genomic DNA provided the template from which TCR beta VDJ and CDR3 profiles were obtained. In TCRdb, the reads were re-called with MiXCR into one record per CDR3 protein. The repertoire includes a few hundred thousand distinct CDR3 sequences, 30% to 35% of them detected once, and 1% to 1.3% sits in the top ten. Concerning this clonotype itself: The antigen remains undetermined.

Sequenced: sorted CD4+, CD8+, or CD8+CD57+ T cells (not recorded which) from PBMCs. The TCR sequence derives from a human donor in good health, serving as a control.

CDR3 nucleotide sequence: TGTGCCAGCAGACTGAACCTCCGGGACAGGGGGGGCTACACCTTC. It is translated as CASRLNLRDRGGYTF. The chain has TRBV10-3 and TRBJ1-2; 11 bases are shared with TRBD1. Germline trimming cut 10 bases from V and 8 bases from J; bases unmatched to any gene: 15. The length of the CDR3 is 15 residues. Germline CDR1 is ENHRY and CDR2 is SYGVKD.